The entry below gives a single TCR beta chain sequence along with its context. Antigen: not known. Regarding treatment: about 20 received Ad26.COV2.S at low or high dose, single or two shots; roughly five received placebo; per-sample allocation not given. Samples came from day 63 after the first vaccine or placebo injection. Whoever gave the sample was an adult aged 18-55 years in Boston. Germline loops: CDR1 SQVTM, CDR2 ANQGSEA. The CDR3 covers 16 residues. V was shortened by 3 bases and J by 0 bases, with 18 bases between the two germline ends. The data stem from a study of Ad26.COV2.S vaccination and SARS-CoV-2 variants. The wider study: Ad26.COV2.S, an intramuscular injection, was given once or twice 56 days apart. Study findings and constraints: The analyses of TCR breadth and depth may have understated the size of total T cell responses.

Clones were sequenced by immunoSEQ multiplex PCR, and TCRdb holds only the in-frame ones, with some missing. The table shows approximately 420,000 clones, with 70% to 90% occurring only once. The material sequenced was peripheral blood, taken in a trial of Ad26.COV2.S vaccine versus placebo. This receptor was obtained from a person between 18 and 60 years old who received the Ad26.COV2.S COVID-19 vaccine or a placebo. This chain links TRBV29-1 with TRBJ2-7; D remains ambiguous. The CDR3 protein is CSVEKLASKSSYEQYF. The CDR3 DNA reads as TGCAGCGTTGAGAAGCTGGCATCTAAATCCTCCTACGAGCAGTACTTC.